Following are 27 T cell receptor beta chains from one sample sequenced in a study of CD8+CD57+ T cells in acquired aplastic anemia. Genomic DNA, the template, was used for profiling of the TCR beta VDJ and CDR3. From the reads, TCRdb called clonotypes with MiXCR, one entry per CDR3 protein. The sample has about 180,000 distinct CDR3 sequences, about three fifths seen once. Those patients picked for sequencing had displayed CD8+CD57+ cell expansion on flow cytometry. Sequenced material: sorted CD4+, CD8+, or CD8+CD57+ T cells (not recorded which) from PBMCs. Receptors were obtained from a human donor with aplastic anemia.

CDR3 region: CASSLDRVKEQYF. For the CDR3, the DNA is TGTGCCAGCAGCTTAGACAGGGTGAAGGAGCAGTACTTC. V gene TRBV7-9 combines with J gene TRBJ2-7, with D perhaps matching TRBD1 (6 bases). Trimming removed 1 base at V and 7 bases at J, with 11 bases between. The CDR3 is made up of 13 amino acids. Germline V gene sequence: CDR1 SEHNR, CDR2 FQNEAQ (reference sequence).

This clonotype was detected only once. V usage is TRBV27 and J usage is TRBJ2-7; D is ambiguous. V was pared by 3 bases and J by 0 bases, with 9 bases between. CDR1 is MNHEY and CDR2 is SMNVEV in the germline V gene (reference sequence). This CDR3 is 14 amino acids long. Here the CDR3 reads CASSLTFSSYEQYF. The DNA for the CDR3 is TGTGCCAGCAGTTTGACGTTTAGCTCCTACGAGCAGTACTTC.

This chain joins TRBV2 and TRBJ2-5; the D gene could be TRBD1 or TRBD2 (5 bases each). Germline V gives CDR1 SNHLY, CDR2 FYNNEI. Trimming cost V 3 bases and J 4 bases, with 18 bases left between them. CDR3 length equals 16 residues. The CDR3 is CASSDGPPLGAETQYF. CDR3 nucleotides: TGTGCCAGCAGTGATGGCCCCCCACTAGGGGCAGAGACCCAGTACTTC.

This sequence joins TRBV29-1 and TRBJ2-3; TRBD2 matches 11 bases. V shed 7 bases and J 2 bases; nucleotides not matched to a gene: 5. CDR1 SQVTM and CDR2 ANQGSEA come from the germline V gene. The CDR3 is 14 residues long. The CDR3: CSGGTSGYTDTQYF. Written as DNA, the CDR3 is TGCAGCGGCGGGACTAGCGGATACACAGATACGCAGTATTTT.

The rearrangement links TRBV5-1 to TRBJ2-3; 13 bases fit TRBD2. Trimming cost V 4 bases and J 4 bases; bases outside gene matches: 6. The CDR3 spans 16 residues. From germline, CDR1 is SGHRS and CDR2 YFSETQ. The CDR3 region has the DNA TGCGCCAGCAGCCATGGGACTAGCGGGGTGGCAGATACGCAGTATTTT. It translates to CASSHGTSGVADTQYF.

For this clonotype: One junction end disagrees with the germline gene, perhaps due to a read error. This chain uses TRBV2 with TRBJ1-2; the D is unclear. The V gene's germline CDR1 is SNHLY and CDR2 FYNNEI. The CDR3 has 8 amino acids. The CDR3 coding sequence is TGTGCCAGCAGAACCGGGGCCTTC. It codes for CASRTGAF.

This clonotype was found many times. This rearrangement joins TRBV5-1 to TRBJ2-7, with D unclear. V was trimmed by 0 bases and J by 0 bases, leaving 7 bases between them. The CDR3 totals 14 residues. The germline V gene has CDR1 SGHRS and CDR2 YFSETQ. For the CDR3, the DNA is TGCGCCAGCAGCTTGGCGGTATCCTCCTACGAGCAGTACTTC. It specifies CASSLAVSSYEQYF.

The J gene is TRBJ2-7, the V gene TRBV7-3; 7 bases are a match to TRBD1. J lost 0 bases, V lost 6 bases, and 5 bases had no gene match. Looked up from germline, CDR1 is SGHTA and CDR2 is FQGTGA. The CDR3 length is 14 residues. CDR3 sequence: CASRWTGTSYEQYF. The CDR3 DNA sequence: TGTGCCAGCAGATGGACAGGCACCTCCTACGAGCAGTACTTC.

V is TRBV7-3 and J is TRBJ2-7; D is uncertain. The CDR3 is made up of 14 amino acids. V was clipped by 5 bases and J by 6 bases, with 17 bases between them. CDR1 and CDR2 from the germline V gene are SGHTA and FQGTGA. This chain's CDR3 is CASSRSDGIGEQYF. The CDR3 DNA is TGTGCCAGCAGCCGCAGTGACGGAATTGGCGAGCAGTACTTC.

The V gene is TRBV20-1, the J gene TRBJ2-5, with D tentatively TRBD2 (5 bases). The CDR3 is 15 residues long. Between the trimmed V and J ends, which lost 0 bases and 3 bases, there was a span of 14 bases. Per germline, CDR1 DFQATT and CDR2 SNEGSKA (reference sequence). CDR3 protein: CSARDLSRAEETQYF. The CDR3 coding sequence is TGCAGTGCTAGAGATCTGTCGCGGGCGGAAGAGACCCAGTACTTC.

CDR3 residues: CSATKSLLEQYF. CDR3 nucleotides: TGCAGTGCTACGAAGTCACTGTTGGAGCAGTACTTC. This chain links TRBV20-1 with TRBJ2-7; D gene unclear. V lost 4 bases and J lost 7, with 14 bases in between. This CDR3 contains 12 residues. Germline V gene lookup returns CDR1 DFQATT and CDR2 SNEGSKA (reference sequence).

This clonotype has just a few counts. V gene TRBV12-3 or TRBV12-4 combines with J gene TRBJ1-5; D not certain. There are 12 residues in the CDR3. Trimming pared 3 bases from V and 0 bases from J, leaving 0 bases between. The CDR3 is CASSFSNQPQHF. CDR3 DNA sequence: TGTGCCAGCAGTTTTAGCAATCAGCCCCAGCATTTT.

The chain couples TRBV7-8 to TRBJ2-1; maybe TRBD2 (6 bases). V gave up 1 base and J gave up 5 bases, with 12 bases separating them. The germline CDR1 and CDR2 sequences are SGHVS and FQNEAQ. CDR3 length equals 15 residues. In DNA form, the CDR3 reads TGTGCCAGCAGCTTAGTTCCTAGCGCGGACAATGAGCAGTTCTTC. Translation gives CASSLVPSADNEQFF. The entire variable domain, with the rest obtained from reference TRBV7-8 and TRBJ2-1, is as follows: GAGVSQSPRYKVAKRGQDVALRCDPISGHVSLFWYQQALGQGPEFLTYFQNEAQLDKSGLPSDRFFAERPEGSVSTLKIQRTQQEDSAVYLCASSLVPSADNEQFFGPGTRLTVL.

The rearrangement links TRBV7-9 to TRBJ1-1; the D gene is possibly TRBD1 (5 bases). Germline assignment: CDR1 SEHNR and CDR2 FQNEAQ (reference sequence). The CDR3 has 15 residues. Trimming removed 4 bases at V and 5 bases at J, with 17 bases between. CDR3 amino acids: CASSSRDGDDTEAFF. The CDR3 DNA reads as TGTGCCAGCAGCTCTCGGGACGGGGATGATACTGAAGCTTTCTTT.

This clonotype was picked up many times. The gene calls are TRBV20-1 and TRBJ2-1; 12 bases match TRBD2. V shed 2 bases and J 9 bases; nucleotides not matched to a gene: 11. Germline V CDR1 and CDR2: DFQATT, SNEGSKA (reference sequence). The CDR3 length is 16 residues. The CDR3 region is CSARLAGGLRASEQFF. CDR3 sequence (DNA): TGCAGTGCTAGACTAGCGGGGGGGCTACGGGCAAGTGAGCAGTTCTTC.

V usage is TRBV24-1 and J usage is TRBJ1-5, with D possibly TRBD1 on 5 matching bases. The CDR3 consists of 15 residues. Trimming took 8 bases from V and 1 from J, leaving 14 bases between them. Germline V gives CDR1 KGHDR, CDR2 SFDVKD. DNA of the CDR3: TGTGCCACCACCCCGGGAAGGGGAAGCAATCAGCCCCAGCATTTT. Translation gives CATTPGRGSNQPQHF.

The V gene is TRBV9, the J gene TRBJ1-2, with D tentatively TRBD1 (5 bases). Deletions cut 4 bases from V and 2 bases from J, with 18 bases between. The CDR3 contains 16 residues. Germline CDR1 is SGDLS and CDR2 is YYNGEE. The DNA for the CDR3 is TGTGCCAGCAGCCCCCATGGCGGGGGGACCAACTATGGCTACACCTTC. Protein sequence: CASSPHGGGTNYGYTF.

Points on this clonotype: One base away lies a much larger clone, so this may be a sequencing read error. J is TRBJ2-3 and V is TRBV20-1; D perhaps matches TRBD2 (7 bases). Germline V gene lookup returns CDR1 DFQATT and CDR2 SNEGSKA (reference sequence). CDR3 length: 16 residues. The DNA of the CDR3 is TGCAGTGTTAGAGAAGGGGGGGGGACTGGCACAGATACGCAGTATTTT. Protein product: CSVREGGGTGTDTQYF.

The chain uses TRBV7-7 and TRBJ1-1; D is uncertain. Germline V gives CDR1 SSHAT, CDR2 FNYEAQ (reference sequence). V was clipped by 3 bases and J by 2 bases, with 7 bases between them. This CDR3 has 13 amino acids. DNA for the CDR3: TGTGCCAGCAGCTTGACAAGTAACACTGAAGCTTTCTTT. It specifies CASSLTSNTEAFF.

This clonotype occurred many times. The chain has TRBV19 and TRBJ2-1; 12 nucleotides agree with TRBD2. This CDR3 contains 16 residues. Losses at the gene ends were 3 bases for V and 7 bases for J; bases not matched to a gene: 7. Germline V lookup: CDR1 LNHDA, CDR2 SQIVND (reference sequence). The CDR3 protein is CASSIASGGVYNEQFF. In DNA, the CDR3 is TGTGCCAGTAGTATCGCTAGCGGGGGGGTCTATAATGAGCAGTTCTTC.

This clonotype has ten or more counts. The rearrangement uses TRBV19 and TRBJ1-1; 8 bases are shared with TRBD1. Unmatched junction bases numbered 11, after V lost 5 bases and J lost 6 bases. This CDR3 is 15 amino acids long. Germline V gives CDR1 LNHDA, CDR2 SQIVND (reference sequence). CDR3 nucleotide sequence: TGTGCCAGTAGTGGCGCAGGGGGCCCAAGGGCTGAAGCTTTCTTT. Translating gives CASSGAGGPRAEAFF. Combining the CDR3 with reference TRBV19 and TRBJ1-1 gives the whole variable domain DGGITQSPKYLFRKEGQNVTLSCEQNLNHDAMYWYRQDPGQGLRLIYYSQIVNDFQKGDIAEGYSVSREKKESFPLTVTSAQKNPTAFYLCASSGAGGPRAEAFFGQGTRLTVV.

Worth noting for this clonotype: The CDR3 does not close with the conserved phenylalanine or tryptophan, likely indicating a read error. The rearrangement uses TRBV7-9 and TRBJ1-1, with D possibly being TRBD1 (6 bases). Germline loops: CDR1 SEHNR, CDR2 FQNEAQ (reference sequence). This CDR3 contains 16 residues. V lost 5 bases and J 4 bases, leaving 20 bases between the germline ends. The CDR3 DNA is TGTGCCAGCAGCCCCACAACAGACCCCAGGGGCACTGAAGCTTTCCCT. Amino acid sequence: CASSPTTDPRGTEAFP.

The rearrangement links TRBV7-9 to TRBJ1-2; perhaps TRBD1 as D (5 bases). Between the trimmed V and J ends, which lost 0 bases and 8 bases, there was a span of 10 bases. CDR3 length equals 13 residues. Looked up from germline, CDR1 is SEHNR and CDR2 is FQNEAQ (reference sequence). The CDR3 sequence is CASSLAGVEGYTF. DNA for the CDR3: TGTGCCAGCAGCTTAGCAGGGGTTGAGGGCTACACCTTC.

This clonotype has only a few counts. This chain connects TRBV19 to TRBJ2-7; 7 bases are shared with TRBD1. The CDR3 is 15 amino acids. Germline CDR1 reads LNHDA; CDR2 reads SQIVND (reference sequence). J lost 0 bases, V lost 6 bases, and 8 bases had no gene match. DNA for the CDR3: TGTGCCAGTAGGGATACAGGGGTCAGCTCCTACGAGCAGTACTTC. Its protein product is CASRDTGVSSYEQYF. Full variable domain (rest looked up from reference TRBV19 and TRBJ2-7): DGGITQSPKYLFRKEGQNVTLSCEQNLNHDAMYWYRQDPGQGLRLIYYSQIVNDFQKGDIAEGYSVSREKKESFPLTVTSAQKNPTAFYLCASRDTGVSSYEQYFGPGTRLTVT.

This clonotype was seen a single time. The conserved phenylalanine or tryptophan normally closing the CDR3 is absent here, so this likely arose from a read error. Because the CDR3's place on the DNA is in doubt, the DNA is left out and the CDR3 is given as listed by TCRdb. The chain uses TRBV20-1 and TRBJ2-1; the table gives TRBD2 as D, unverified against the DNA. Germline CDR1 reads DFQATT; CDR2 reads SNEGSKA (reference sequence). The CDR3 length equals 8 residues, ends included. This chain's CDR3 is CSARELAG.

CDR3 in amino acids: CASSFPSGRSSRETQYF. The CDR3 DNA reads TGTGCCAGCAGCTTCCCTAGCGGGAGGTCTTCTAGGGAGACCCAGTACTTC. The V gene is TRBV7-9, the J gene TRBJ2-5; 11 bases match TRBD2. Germline V lookup: CDR1 SEHNR, CDR2 FQNEAQ (reference sequence). The CDR3 spans 17 residues. The V gene end was trimmed by 3 bases and the J gene end by 5 bases; junction bases not matched to a gene: 11.

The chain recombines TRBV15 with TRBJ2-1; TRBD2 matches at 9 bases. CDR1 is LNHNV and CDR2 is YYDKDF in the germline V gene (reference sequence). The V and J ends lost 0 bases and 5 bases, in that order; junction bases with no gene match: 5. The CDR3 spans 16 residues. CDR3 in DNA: TGTGCCACCAGCAGAGATTGGCGGGGGGGCCACAATGAGCAGTTCTTC. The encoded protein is CATSRDWRGGHNEQFF.